This T cell receptor beta chain was captured by sequencing in a study of T cells after yellow fever vaccination (dated by TCRdb to about 2019). Regarding the research as a whole: The SMART-Seq v4 Ultra Low Input RNA kit was used to prepare libraries from fractions with low cell numbers. To follow T-cell clones before and after both primary and booster YFV17D yellow fever vaccination, bulk TCR alpha and beta repertoires underwent longitudinal sequencing. Two healthy male donors, one aged 18 to 30 and one aged 30 to 40 years, made up the cohort. Blood was collected at multiple timepoints before and after primary and secondary immunization, and bulk PBMC replicates and cell subsets were isolated.

From the germline V gene (reference sequence), CDR1 is LNHDA and CDR2 is SQIVND. V sheds 6 bases and J sheds 4 bases, leaving 9 bases between their ends. The CDR3 spans 12 residues, from the cysteine through the phenylalanine. Just the 36-base CDR3 DNA is kept, in frame starting at base 1. This clonotype was counted many times. Its binding antigen is unknown. There are no base qualities to consult, and no much larger clone falls within one base. TCR cDNA was synthesized by 5'RACE template switching, through which a universal primer site and unique molecular identifiers were introduced. Priming for cDNA synthesis came from both the TCR alpha and TCR beta constant segments. Library amplification used two PCR steps, and the second PCR step added sample barcodes and sequencing adapters. Sequencing of libraries was performed on Illumina HiSeq 2500 (2x100 bp) or NovaSeq (2x150 bp). Processing in the source paper ran as follows. MIGEC was used to demultiplex reads and collapse the reads into UMI consensus sequences, and MiXCR was used for V(D)J alignment. Vaccine-responding clonotypes were defined with edgeR using replicate PBMC samples, requiring FDR below 0.01 and a log2 fold change above 5 up to day 15. CD4 or CD8 identity was assigned to each bulk clonotype according to whether the clonotype was present at higher abundance in the sequenced CD4 repertoire or the sequenced CD8 repertoire. Clones were called with MiXCR by TCRdb after fastp trimmed the public reads at Q25, and only in-frame beta chains were retained. Rows merge per CDR3 protein into single entries with the most common DNA and genes. It is TCRdb's table, rather than the study itself, that gives the V and J calls and clone size. This sample gives a few hundred thousand distinct CDR3 sequences in total; 6.9% of them show up just once. About 0.85% of the sample lies in the top ten.

The study at large found these results: Because the study included only a couple of donors, the extent to which the findings can be generalized is limited. Because abundant contaminating clonotypes from the bulk population could be contained in FACS-sorted repertoires, computational filtering was required. Compared with the primary T-cell response, the secondary T-cell response was faster but weaker, reaching its peak on day 5 rather than on day 15. Most clones expanded after primary vaccination were re-detected after the booster (approximately 96% of CD4 and about nine tenths of CD8), suggesting broad memory maintenance. A small fraction of clonotypes showed up in both the CD4 and CD8 compartments, probably as a result of convergent recombination.

The sample's treatment or condition label, decoded: live attenuated yellow fever vaccine strain. A standard Ficoll-Paque protocol was used to isolate PBMCs from peripheral blood. Dynabeads CD4 and CD8 positive selection kits were used to isolate CD4 and CD8 T-cell fractions. TriZol was used to extract RNA from bulk PBMCs, CD4 and CD8 fractions, and dextramer-positive and dextramer-negative fractions. The chain is encoded by TRBV19 joined to TRBJ2-5; TRBD1 could be the D gene, as 6 bases match. Sequenced here: CD4+ T cells sorted from PBMCs, sampled 15 days after the yellow fever booster vaccination. This TCR came from a young man who received the YFV17D yellow fever vaccine. The nucleotide sequence is given as TGTGCCAGTAGACAGGGTGGAGAGACCCAGTACTTC. This yields the protein CASRQGGETQYF.